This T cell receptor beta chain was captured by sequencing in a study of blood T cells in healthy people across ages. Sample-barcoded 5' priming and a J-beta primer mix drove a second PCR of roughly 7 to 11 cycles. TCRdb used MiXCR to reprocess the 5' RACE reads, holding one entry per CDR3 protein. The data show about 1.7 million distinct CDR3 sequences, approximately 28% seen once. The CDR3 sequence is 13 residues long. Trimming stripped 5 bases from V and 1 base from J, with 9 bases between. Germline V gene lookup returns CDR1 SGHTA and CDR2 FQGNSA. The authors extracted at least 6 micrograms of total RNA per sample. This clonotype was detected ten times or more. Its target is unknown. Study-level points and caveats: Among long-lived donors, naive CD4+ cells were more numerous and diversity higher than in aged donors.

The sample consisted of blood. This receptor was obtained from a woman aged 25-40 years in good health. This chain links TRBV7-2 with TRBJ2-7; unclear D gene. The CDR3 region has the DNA TGTGCCAGCAGCACGTACACTTCCTACGAGCAGTACTTC. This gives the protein CASSTYTSYEQYF.